These 23 T cell receptor beta chains originate from one sample sequenced in a study of T cells expressing NK-cell markers. Following a re-call of the 5' RACE reads, TCRdb has one entry per CDR3 protein and lacks DNA. Here the sample table reports under 200,000 distinct CDR3 sequences. Sequencing used blood T cells: a sorted CD56 or NKG2C T cell subset, CD4+ or CD8+ T cells, or bulk PBMC T cells (not recorded which). Receptors were obtained from a woman between 18 and 70 years old in good health.

The chain joins TRBV29-1 to TRBJ2-3; the TCRdb D gene call, TRBD1, has no DNA to confirm it. This CDR3 has 14 residues. Germline V gives CDR1 SQVTM, CDR2 ANQGSEA. CDR3 protein: CSVGRGGDTDTQYF.

The rearrangement uses TRBV7-3 and TRBJ2-7; TCRdb gives TRBD1 as the D gene, but with no DNA this cannot be confirmed. The germline V gene encodes CDR1 SGHTA and CDR2 FQGTGA. This CDR3 region has 13 residues. CDR3 sequence: CASSLDRDDEQYF.

V gene TRBV5-1 combines with J gene TRBJ1-4; TCRdb selects TRBD1, and the lack of DNA leaves this call unchecked. The CDR3 length is 14 residues. Germline CDR1 is SGHRS and CDR2 is YFSETQ. The CDR3 spells CASSLGQGAEKLFF.

This chain connects TRBV2 to TRBJ1-1. The CDR3 totals 15 residues. In germline, CDR1 is SNHLY, CDR2 FYNNEI. CDR3 in amino acids: CASKRAGPLNTEAFF.

The chain links TRBV20-1 to TRBJ1-1. Germline assignment: CDR1 DFQATT and CDR2 SNEGSKA (reference sequence). There are 13 residues in the CDR3. CDR3 residues: CSAVNPPNTEAFF.

The J gene is TRBJ2-2, the V gene TRBV2; without DNA, the TCRdb call of TRBD1 cannot be checked. Germline CDR1 reads SNHLY; CDR2 reads FYNNEI. This CDR3 has 17 amino acids. This CDR3 reads CASSEAKWGGYTGELFF.

The chain couples TRBV11-1 to TRBJ2-1; TCRdb names TRBD2, which stays unverified in the absence of DNA. The CDR3 is made up of 19 amino acids. Germline CDR1 is SGHAT and CDR2 is FQDESV (reference sequence). CDR3 residues: CASSSGGSAAGERDNEQFF.

The V gene is TRBV5-1, the J gene TRBJ2-1; TCRdb's D gene call, TRBD2, goes unchecked for lack of DNA. The CDR3 is made up of 14 amino acids. The germline CDR1 and CDR2 sequences are SGHRS and YFSETQ. The CDR3 loop reads CASSLITSINEQFF.

The rearrangement links TRBV6-5 to TRBJ2-3; TCRdb names TRBD2, which stays unverified in the absence of DNA. Germline values: CDR1 MNHEY, CDR2 SVGAGI. This CDR3 has 14 residues. The CDR3 here is CASSYRAGSGTQYF.

The V call is TRBV10-3, the J call TRBJ2-1; without DNA, the TCRdb call of TRBD2 cannot be checked. Germline loops: CDR1 ENHRY, CDR2 SYGVKD. This CDR3 contains 14 residues. The CDR3: CAISAGGRAIEQFF.

The chain recombines TRBV6-1 with TRBJ2-7; the D call from TCRdb, TRBD1, cannot be confirmed without DNA. Germline lookup yields CDR1 MNHNS and CDR2 SASEGT. CDR3 length equals 12 residues. CDR3 in amino acids: CASSYTGFEQYF.

V and J are TRBV3-1 and TRBJ2-7; no DNA is available, so the TRBD2 call from TCRdb remains unchecked. In germline, CDR1 is LGHDT, CDR2 YNNKEL (reference sequence). This CDR3 has 14 amino acids. Here the CDR3 reads CASSRTSSGLEQYF.

The chain uses TRBV12-3 or TRBV12-4 and TRBJ1-3; the D gene TCRdb calls, TRBD1, cannot be checked with no DNA. The length of the CDR3 is 15 residues. CDR3 region: CASSQTGGYWNTIYF.

V is TRBV20-1 and J is TRBJ2-3; there is no DNA to check the TCRdb D call of TRBD2. CDR1 and CDR2 from the germline V gene are DFQATT and SNEGSKA (reference sequence). The CDR3 spans 15 residues. The CDR3 here is CSARSSGRPADTQYF.

The chain couples TRBV9 to TRBJ1-2; TCRdb returns TRBD1, unconfirmable since there is no DNA. This CDR3 is 14 amino acids long. Germline V gene data show CDR1 as SGDLS and CDR2 as YYNGEE. CDR3 sequence reads: CASSVEQGALGYTF. Using reference TRBV9 and TRBJ1-2 for the parts outside the CDR3, the full variable domain is DSGVTQTPKHLITATGQRVTLRCSPRSGDLSVYWYQQSLDQGLQFLIQYYNGEERAKGNILERFSAQQFPDLHSELNLSSLELGDSALYFCASSVEQGALGYTFGSGTRLTVV.

CDR3 sequence: CASSLTGTSNGELFF. The V gene is TRBV5-1, the J gene TRBJ2-2; the TRBD2 assignment by TCRdb is unverifiable without DNA. Germline V gene sequence: CDR1 SGHRS, CDR2 YFSETQ. CDR3 length: 15 residues.

The chain couples TRBV28 to TRBJ1-6. Germline V lookup: CDR1 MDHEN, CDR2 SYDVKM. The length of the CDR3 is 14 residues. This CDR3 is CASGLHVGDSPLHF.

This sequence joins TRBV29-1 and TRBJ1-4. The germline CDR1 and CDR2 sequences are SQVTM and ANQGSEA. The CDR3 consists of 14 residues. CDR3 sequence reads: CSVKDRATNEKLFF.

The genes are TRBV4-2 and TRBJ1-2; TCRdb returns TRBD1, unconfirmable since there is no DNA. The CDR3 has 13 amino acids. Germline lookup yields CDR1 LGHNA and CDR2 YNFKEQ. CDR3: CASSQRSGDGYTF.

This chain links TRBV9 with TRBJ1-6. Germline lookup yields CDR1 SGDLS and CDR2 YYNGEE. The CDR3 is made up of 13 amino acids. CDR3 in amino acids: CASSVESRSPLHF.

The CDR3: CATSRDISGQQQFF. The chain is built from TRBV15 and TRBJ2-1; without DNA, the TCRdb call of TRBD1 cannot be checked. Germline loops: CDR1 LNHNV, CDR2 YYDKDF (reference sequence). CDR3 length equals 14 residues.

The chain links TRBV6-2 or TRBV6-3 to TRBJ2-2; the D call of TRBD2 rests on TCRdb alone, since no DNA is present to check it. This CDR3 comprises 16 residues. CDR1 and CDR2 from the germline V gene are MNHEY and SVGEGT. CDR3 sequence: CASRQSRPQYTGELFF.

The chain joins TRBV29-1 to TRBJ1-5; the D call of TRBD1 rests on TCRdb alone, since no DNA is present to check it. Germline-derived CDR1 and CDR2 are SQVTM and ANQGSEA. The CDR3 is 12 residues long. CDR3 sequence reads: CSVGRDGQPQHF.